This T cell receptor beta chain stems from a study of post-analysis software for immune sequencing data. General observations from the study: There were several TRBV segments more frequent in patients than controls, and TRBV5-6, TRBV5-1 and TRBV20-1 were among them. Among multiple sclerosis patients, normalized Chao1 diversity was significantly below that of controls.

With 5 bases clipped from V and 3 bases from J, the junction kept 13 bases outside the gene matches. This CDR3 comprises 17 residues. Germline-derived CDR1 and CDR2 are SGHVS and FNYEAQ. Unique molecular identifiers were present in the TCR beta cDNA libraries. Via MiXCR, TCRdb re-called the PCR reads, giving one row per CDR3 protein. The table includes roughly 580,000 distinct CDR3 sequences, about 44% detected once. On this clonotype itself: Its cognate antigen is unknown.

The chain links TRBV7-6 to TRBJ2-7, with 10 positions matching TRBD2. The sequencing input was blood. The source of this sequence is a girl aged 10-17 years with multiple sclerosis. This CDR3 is CASSRGLASSDSYEQYF. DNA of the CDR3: TGTGCCAGCAGCCGGGGACTAGCGTCGAGCGACAGCTACGAGCAGTACTTC.